This TCR beta chain originates from a study of CD8 T cells in Susac syndrome. The RNA input was about 0.5 to 1 ug, and it was reverse transcribed with random hexamers. TCRdb redid the calling of the immunoSEQ multiplex PCR reads with MiXCR, one entry per CDR3 protein. The table lists approximately 170,000 distinct CDR3 sequences, about 93% of them singletons. TEMRA cells were FACS-enriched, while CD8+ and CD4+ T cells were negatively isolated. Per the germline V gene, CDR1 is KGHSH and CDR2 is LQKENI. V lost 3 bases, J lost 3 bases, and 11 bases lay in between. CDR3 length: 14 residues. The sample was CD4+ T cells from PBMCs. This clonotype was obtained from a human donor in good health. V usage is TRBV18 and J usage is TRBJ2-5; tentatively, D is TRBD2 (5 bases). DNA for the CDR3: TGTGCCAGCTCACCTTTAGCGAAGGAAGAGACCCAGTACTTC. Residues: CASSPLAKEETQYF.